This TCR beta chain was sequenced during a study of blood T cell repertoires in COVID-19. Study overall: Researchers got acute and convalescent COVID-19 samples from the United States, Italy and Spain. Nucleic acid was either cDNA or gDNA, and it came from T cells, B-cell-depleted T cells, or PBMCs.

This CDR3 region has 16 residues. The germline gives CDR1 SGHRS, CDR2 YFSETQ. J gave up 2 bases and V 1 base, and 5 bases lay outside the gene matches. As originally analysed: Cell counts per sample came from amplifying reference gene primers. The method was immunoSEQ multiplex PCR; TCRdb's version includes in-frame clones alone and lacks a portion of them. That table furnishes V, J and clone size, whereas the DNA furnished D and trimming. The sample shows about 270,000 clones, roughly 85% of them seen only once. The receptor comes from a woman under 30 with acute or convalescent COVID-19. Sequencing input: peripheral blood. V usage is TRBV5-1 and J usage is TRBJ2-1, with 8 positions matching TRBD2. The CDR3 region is CASSLRPAGAYNEQFF. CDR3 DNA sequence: TGCGCCAGCAGCTTGAGACCAGCGGGAGCCTACAATGAGCAGTTCTTC.